These 7 T cell receptor beta chains came from one sample sequenced in a study of Ad26.COV2.S vaccination and SARS-CoV-2 variants. Treatment: 19 received Ad26.COV2.S at low or high dose, single or two shots; about 5 received placebo; per-sample allocation not given. Day 63 after the first vaccine or placebo injection was the time point for sampling. TCRdb keeps only in-frame clones here, not all; method: immunoSEQ multiplex PCR. The repertoire has 410,000 or so clones, about 93% of them found once; the top ten carry over 9%. Sequencing used peripheral blood, obtained in a trial of Ad26.COV2.S vaccine versus placebo. These TCRs come from a person aged 18-60 years who received the Ad26.COV2.S COVID-19 vaccine or a placebo.

The chain uses TRBV5-1 and TRBJ1-2, with 10 bases that match TRBD1. V lost 1 base, J lost 8 bases, and 5 bases stayed unmatched. This CDR3 has 14 amino acids. The germline V gene has CDR1 SGHRS and CDR2 YFSETQ. CDR3 bases: TGCGCCAGCAGCTTGTCAGGACAGGGGGAAGGCTACACCTTC. This codes for CASSLSGQGEGYTF.

The J gene is TRBJ2-6, the V gene TRBV4-1, with no clear D. CDR1 and CDR2 (germline): MGHRA, YSYEKL. V lost 0 bases, J lost 0 bases, and 6 bases lay in between. The CDR3 extends over 16 amino acids. CDR3 coding DNA: TGCGCCAGCAGCCAAGATCAAGCCTCTGGGGCCAACGTCCTGACTTTC. This translates into CASSQDQASGANVLTF.

The J gene is TRBJ2-3, the V gene TRBV20-1; D call uncertain. The germline V gene encodes CDR1 DFQATT and CDR2 SNEGSKA (reference sequence). V was shortened by 1 base and J by 5 bases, with 4 bases between the two germline ends. The length of the CDR3 is 11 residues. The CDR3, as DNA: TGCAGTGCTAGAGCTAGAGATACGCAGTATTTT. Amino acid sequence: CSARARDTQYF.

This chain connects TRBV11-2 to TRBJ2-1; D unresolved. V lost 1 base, J lost 0 bases, and 10 bases lay in between. This CDR3 comprises 16 residues. Germline CDR1 reads SGHAT; CDR2 reads FQNNGV. The CDR3 DNA reads TGTGCCAGCAGCTTAGGTAGGACGGTCTCCTACAATGAGCAGTTCTTC. This translates into CASSLGRTVSYNEQFF. Together with reference TRBV11-2 and TRBJ2-1, the CDR3 gives the full variable domain: EAGVAQSPRYKIIEKRQSVAFWCNPISGHATLYWYQQILGQGPKLLIQFQNNGVVDDSQLPKDRFSAERLKGVDSTLKIQPAKLEDSAVYLCASSLGRTVSYNEQFFGPGTRLTVL.

The chain recombines TRBV18 with TRBJ1-5, with D possibly TRBD1 on 6 matching bases. This CDR3 comprises 16 residues. Per the germline V gene, CDR1 is KGHSH and CDR2 is LQKENI. V was shortened by 0 bases and J by 3 bases, with 12 bases between the two germline ends. The CDR3 DNA reads as TGTGCCAGCTCACCACCGGGCGCAGGGGTCAATCAGCCCCAGCATTTT. Translation: CASSPPGAGVNQPQHF.

The chain couples TRBV9 to TRBJ2-2; no clear D. V dropped 4 bases and J dropped 0 bases, with 10 bases sitting between them. This CDR3 has 15 residues. CDR1 and CDR2 from the germline V gene are SGDLS and YYNGEE. Here the CDR3 reads CASSPRAANTGELFF. The CDR3 DNA is TGTGCCAGCAGCCCCCGGGCAGCGAACACCGGGGAGCTGTTTTTT.

The rearrangement joins TRBV30 to TRBJ2-4; 11 bases agree with TRBD2. The CDR3 runs 13 residues. CDR1 is GTSNPN, CDR2 SVGIG, per germline (reference sequence). The V segment lost 8 bases and the J segment 15 bases; nucleotides outside the gene matches: 15. In nucleotides, the CDR3 is TGTGCCGGAACTAGCGGGAGCCCCTACGGCCCGTACTTC. It translates to CAGTSGSPYGPYF.